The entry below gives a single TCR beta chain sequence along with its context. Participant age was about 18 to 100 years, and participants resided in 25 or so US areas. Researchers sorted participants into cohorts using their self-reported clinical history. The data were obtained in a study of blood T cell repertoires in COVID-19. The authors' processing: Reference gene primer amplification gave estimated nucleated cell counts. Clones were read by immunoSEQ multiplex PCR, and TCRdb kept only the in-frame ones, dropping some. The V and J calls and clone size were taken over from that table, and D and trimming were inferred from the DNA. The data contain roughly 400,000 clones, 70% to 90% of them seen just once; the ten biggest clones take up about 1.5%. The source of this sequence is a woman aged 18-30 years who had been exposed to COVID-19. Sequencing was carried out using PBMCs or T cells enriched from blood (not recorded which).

CDR3 sequence reads: CASSWPDRVGNEQFF. CDR3 in DNA: TGTGCCAGCAGCTGGCCGGACAGGGTGGGTAATGAGCAGTTCTTC. The rearrangement joins TRBV7-9 to TRBJ2-1; TRBD1 matches 8 bases. The CDR3 covers 15 residues. Germline V gene lookup returns CDR1 SEHNR and CDR2 FQNEAQ (reference sequence). V gave up 4 bases and J gave up 7 bases; unmatched junction bases: 9. Based on the CDR3 plus reference TRBV7-9 and TRBJ2-1, the full variable domain is DTGVSQNPRHKITKRGQNVTFRCDPISEHNRLYWYRQTLGQGPEFLTYFQNEAQLEKSRLLSDRFSAERPKGSFSTLEIQRTEQGDSAMYLCASSWPDRVGNEQFFGPGTRLTVL.